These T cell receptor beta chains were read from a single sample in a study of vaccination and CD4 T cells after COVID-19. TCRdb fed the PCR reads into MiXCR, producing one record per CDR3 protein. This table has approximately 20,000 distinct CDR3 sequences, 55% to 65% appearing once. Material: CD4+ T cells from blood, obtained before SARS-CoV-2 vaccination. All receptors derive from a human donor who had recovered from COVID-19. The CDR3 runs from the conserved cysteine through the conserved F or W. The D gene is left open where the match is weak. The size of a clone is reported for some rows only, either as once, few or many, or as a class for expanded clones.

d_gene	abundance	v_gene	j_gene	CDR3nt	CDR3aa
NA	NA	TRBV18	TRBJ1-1	TGTGCCAGCTCAAAGACAGTTGAAGCTTTCTTT	CASSKTVEAFF
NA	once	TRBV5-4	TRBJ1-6	TGTGCCAGCAGCTTGTCCCACAGAGGATTAGTAGATTCACCCCTCCACTTT	CASSLSHRGLVDSPLHF
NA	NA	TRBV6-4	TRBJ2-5	TGTGCCAGCAGTCCTTCGGGGAGAGGGGAGACCCAGTACTTC	CASSPSGRGETQYF
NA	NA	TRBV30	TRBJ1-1	TGTGCCTGGAGTCGGCTCCAAAGCTTCTTT	CAWSRLQSFF
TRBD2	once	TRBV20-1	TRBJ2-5	TGCAGTGCTACAACCACTATGACTAGCGGGAGAAAGACCCAGTACTTC	CSATTTMTSGRKTQYF
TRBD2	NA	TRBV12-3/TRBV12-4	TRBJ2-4	TGTGCCAGCAGCCCCACTGTTGCGGGAGCGGGCATTCAGTACTTC	CASSPTVAGAGIQYF
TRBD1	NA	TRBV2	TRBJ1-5	TGTGCCAGCAGAGCCGGACAGGGGGTCGCTCAGCCCCAGCATTTT	CASRAGQGVAQPQHF
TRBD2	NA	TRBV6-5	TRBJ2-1	TGTGCCAGCAGTTACACCGGGACTAGCGGGAGTTTCAATGAGCAGTTCTTC	CASSYTGTSGSFNEQFF
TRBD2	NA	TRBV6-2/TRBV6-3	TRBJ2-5	TGTGCCAGCAGTTATAGCGGGAAAGGCCTGACAGAGACCCAGTACTTC	CASSYSGKGLTETQYF
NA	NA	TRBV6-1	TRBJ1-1	TGTGCCAGCAGGCGGACAGACAAGAACACTGAAGCTTTCTTT	CASRRTDKNTEAFF
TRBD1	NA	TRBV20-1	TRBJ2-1	TGCAGTGCTTCCGTAGGACAGGGCAATGAGCAGTTCTTC	CSASVGQGNEQFF
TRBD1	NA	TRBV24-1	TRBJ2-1	TGTGCCACCAGTGATTCTGGGACAGGGAGAACCGGCTCCTACAATGAGCAGTTCTTC	CATSDSGTGRTGSYNEQFF
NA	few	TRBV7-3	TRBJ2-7	TGTGCCAGCAGCTCCTCCCTCCCGGGGGAGCAGTACTTC	CASSSSLPGEQYF
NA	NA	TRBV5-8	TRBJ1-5	TGTGCCAGCAGCACCCGGACGGGGAGCAATCAGCCCCAGCATTTT	CASSTRTGSNQPQHF
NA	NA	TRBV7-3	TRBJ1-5	TGTGCCAGCAGCTGGCCAGGGGCGAGGGGCAATCAGCCCCAGCATTTT	CASSWPGARGNQPQHF
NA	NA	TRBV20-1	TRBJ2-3	TGCAGTGCTAGATCGGCTAGCGTCGGCACAGATACGCAGTATTTT	CSARSASVGTDTQYF
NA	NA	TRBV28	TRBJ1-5	TGTGCCAGCAGGGGGCAGAATCAGCCCCAGCATTTT	CASRGQNQPQHF
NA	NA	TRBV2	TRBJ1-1	TGTGCCAGCGGCTCGGGTTACACTGAAGCTTTCTTT	CASGSGYTEAFF
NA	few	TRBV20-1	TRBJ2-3	TGCAGTGCTAGTGGGCTAGACCCCAGCACAGATACGCAGTATTTT	CSASGLDPSTDTQYF
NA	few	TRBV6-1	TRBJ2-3	TGTGCCAGCAGGAGGGACGGCACAGATACGCAGTATTTT	CASRRDGTDTQYF
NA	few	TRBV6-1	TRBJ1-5	TGTGCCAGCAGTGAAGCGGCACTTTGGCAGCCCCAGCATTTT	CASSEAALWQPQHF
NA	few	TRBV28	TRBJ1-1	TGTGCCAGCAGTTTACCGGGAAGATCGGCCCCGGGTCTCATGAACACTGAAGCTTTCTTT	CASSLPGRSAPGLMNTEAFF
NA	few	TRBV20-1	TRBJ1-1	TGCAGTGCTAGGGCAGATTGGCCGAACACTGAAGCTTTCTTT	CSARADWPNTEAFF
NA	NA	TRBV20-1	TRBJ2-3	TGCAGTGCCGAATTCTCAGGACCCACAGATACGCAGTATTTT	CSAEFSGPTDTQYF
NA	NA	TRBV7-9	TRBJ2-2	TGTGCCAGCAGCCGCGGGAACACCGGGGAGCTGTTTTTT	CASSRGNTGELFF
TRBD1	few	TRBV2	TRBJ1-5	TGTGCCAGCAGGCTCAATCAGGGGGCAGCCCAGCATTTT	CASRLNQGAAQHF
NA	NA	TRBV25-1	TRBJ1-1	TGTGCCAGCAGTACCCCCGACACCAGCACTGAAGCTTTCTTT	CASSTPDTSTEAFF
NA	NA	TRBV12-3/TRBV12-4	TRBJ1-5	TGTGCCAGCACCCCCGGCAGAAGTAGCAATCAGCCCCAGCATTTT	CASTPGRSSNQPQHF
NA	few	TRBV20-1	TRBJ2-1	TGCAGTGCACCTCTCGGGACCACCCTGAATGAGCAGTTCTTC	CSAPLGTTLNEQFF
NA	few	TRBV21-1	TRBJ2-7	TGTGCCAGCAGCAAGGGGACAAGAGGATCCGCGCTGCAGTACTTC	CASSKGTRGSALQYF
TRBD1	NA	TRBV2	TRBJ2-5	TGTGCCAGTCGGTGGGACAGGGGTCAAGAGACCCAGTACTTC	CASRWDRGQETQYF
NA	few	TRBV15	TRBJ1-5	TGTGCCACCAGCAAGGTTGAGAGCAATCAGCCCCAGCATTTT	CATSKVESNQPQHF
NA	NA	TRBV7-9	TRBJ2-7	TGTGCCAGCAGCTTAGCGCTCGGGGCTGAGTACTTC	CASSLALGAEYF
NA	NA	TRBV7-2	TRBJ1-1	TGTGCCAGCAGCTTCAGGGGAGGCACTGAAGCTTTCTTT	CASSFRGGTEAFF
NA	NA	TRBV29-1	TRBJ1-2	TGCAGCGCCCTCTGGGCAGCTCCTCCCTATGGCTACACCTTC	CSALWAAPPYGYTF
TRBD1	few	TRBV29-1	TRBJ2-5	TGCAGCGTACTGAAGGACAGGGGGCAAGAGACCCAGTACTTC	CSVLKDRGQETQYF
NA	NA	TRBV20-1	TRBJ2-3	TGCAGTGCTAGAGTGGGATGGATGGGCACAGATACGCAGTATTTT	CSARVGWMGTDTQYF
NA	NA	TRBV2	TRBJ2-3	TGTGCCAGCAGTGACCCAGCCACTAGCTTCGGTCCTAGCACAGATACGCAGTATTTT	CASSDPATSFGPSTDTQYF
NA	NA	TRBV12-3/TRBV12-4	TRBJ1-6	TGTGCCAGCAGTTTAGACCGAGATTCACCCCTCCACTTT	CASSLDRDSPLHF
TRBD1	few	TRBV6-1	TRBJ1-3	TGTGCCAGCAGTGAAGCGCGGGACAGATCTCCCCATTTT	CASSEARDRSPHF